These 4 T cell receptor beta chains originate from one sample sequenced in a study of T cells in Graves' hyperthyroidism and ophthalmopathy. RNA transcripts provided the source from which TCR beta CDR3 regions were amplified. A set of HTBI primers served as the primers for a first-round RT-PCR of the TCR CDR3. TCRdb re-called the multiplex PCR reads through MiXCR, storing one row per CDR3 protein. The sample shows hundreds of thousands of distinct CDR3 sequences, roughly 17% of them seen only once. Sequencing used blood. The receptor set was obtained from a woman between 18 and 29 years old with Graves' hyperthyroidism.

This clonotype appeared a few times. The rearrangement joins TRBV20-1 to TRBJ1-5, with no clear D. Germline CDR1 is DFQATT and CDR2 is SNEGSKA (reference sequence). Between the trimmed V and J ends, which lost 0 bases and 8 bases, there was a span of 14 bases. CDR3 length equals 14 residues. The CDR3 loop is CSARDRLRPEPQHF. In nucleotides, the CDR3 is TGCAGTGCTAGAGACAGGCTCCGACCGGAGCCCCAGCATTTT.

There are many counts of this clonotype. The chain employs TRBV2 and TRBJ2-7; unclear D gene. CDR1 SNHLY and CDR2 FYNNEI come from the germline V gene. There are 12 residues in the CDR3. The V and J ends lost 3 bases and 0 bases respectively, with 3 bases between them. CDR3 sequence reads: CASSDSSYEQYF. DNA for the CDR3: TGTGCCAGCAGTGACAGCTCCTACGAGCAGTACTTC.

The table lists this clonotype with many counts. V usage is TRBV6-6 and J usage is TRBJ1-4, with D unclear. Germline CDR1 reads MNHNY; CDR2 reads SVGAGI (reference sequence). Trimming pared 2 bases from V and 7 bases from J, leaving 8 bases between. The CDR3 runs to 13 residues. The CDR3 DNA sequence: TGTGCCAGCAGTTACGGAGGGCGTGAAAAACTGTTTTTT. Translated: CASSYGGREKLFF.

The rearrangement uses TRBV29-1 and TRBJ2-2, with D uncertain. Germline V lookup: CDR1 SQVTM, CDR2 ANQGSEA. V lost 4 bases, J lost 1 base, and 10 bases lay in between. This CDR3 region has 14 residues. Written as DNA, the CDR3 is TGCAGCGTTGTCGGACCACTGAACACCGGGGAGCTGTTTTTT. Protein product: CSVVGPLNTGELFF.